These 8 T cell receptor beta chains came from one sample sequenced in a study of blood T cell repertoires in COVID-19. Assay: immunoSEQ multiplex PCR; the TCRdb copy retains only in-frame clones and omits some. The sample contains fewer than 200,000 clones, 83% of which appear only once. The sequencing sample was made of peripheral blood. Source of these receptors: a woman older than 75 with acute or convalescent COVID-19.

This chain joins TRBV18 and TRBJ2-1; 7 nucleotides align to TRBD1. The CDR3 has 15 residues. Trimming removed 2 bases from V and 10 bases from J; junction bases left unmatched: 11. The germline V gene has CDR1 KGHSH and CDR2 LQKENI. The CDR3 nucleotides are TGTGCCAGCTCACCAGGACAGGCTCAGATTCGGGAGCAGTTCTTC. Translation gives CASSPGQAQIREQFF.

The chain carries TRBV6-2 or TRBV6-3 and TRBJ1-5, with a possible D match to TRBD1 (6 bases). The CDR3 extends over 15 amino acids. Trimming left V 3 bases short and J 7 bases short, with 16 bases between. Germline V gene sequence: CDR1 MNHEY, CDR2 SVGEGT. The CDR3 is CASSYSDRRGQPQHF. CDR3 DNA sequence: TGTGCCAGCAGTTATTCCGACAGGCGAGGACAGCCCCAGCATTTT.

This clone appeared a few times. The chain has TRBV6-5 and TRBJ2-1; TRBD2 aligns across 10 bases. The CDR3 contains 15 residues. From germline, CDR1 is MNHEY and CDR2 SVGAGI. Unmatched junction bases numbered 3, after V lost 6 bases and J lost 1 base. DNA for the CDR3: TGTGCCAGCAGCCTGACTAGCGGGTCCTACAATGAGCAGTTCTTC. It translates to CASSLTSGSYNEQFF.

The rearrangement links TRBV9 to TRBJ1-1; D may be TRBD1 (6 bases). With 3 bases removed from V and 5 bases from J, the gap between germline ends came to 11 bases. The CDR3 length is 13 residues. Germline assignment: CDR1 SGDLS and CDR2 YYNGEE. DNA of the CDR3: TGTGCCAGCAGCGCACAGGGACGGACTGAAGCTTTCTTT. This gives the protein CASSAQGRTEAFF.

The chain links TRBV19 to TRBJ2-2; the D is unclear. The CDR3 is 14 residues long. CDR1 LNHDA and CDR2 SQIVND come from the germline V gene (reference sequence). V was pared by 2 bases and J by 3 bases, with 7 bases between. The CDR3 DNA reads TGTGCCAGTAGTATAACTCCATACACCGGGGAGCTGTTTTTT. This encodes CASSITPYTGELFF. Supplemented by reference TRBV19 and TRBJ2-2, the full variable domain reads DGGITQSPKYLFRKEGQNVTLSCEQNLNHDAMYWYRQDPGQGLRLIYYSQIVNDFQKGDIAEGYSVSREKKESFPLTVTSAQKNPTAFYLCASSITPYTGELFFGEGSRLTVL.

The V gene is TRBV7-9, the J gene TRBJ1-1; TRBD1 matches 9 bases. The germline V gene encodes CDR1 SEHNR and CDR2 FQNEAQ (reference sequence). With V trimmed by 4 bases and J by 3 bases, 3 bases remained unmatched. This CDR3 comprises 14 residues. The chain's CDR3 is CASSSQGAHTEAFF. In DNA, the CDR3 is TGTGCCAGCAGCTCACAGGGGGCCCACACTGAAGCTTTCTTT.

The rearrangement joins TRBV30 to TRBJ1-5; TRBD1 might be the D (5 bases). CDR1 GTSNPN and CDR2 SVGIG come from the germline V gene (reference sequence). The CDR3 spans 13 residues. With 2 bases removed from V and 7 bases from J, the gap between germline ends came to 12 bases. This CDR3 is CAWSYTGGQPQHF. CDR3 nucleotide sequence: TGTGCCTGGAGTTACACGGGGGGGCAGCCCCAGCATTTT.

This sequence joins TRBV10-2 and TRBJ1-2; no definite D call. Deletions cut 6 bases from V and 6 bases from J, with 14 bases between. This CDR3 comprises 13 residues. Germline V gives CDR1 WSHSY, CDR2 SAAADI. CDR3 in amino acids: CASRPGVIHGYTF. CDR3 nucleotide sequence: TGCGCCAGCAGGCCCGGGGTTATTCATGGCTACACCTTC.